This entry lists 29 T cell receptor beta chains sequenced from one sample in a study of blood T cell repertoires in COVID-19. Libraries were prepared by immunoSEQ multiplex PCR; TCRdb keeps only in-frame clonotypes and omits some of them. The sample includes approximately 130,000 clones, roughly four fifths seen only once; the top ten take over 10%. What was sequenced was peripheral blood. The receptor set was obtained from a human donor in a cohort sampled during active COVID-19.

This clone appeared a few times. The genes are TRBV28 and TRBJ1-5; D gene uncertain. Trimming removed 6 bases at V and 7 bases at J, with 13 bases between. Germline V CDR1 and CDR2: MDHEN, SYDVKM. The CDR3 is made up of 13 amino acids. The CDR3 coding sequence is TGTGCCAGCAGGGAGCGGGGAGGACAGCCCCAGCATTTT. This gives the protein CASRERGGQPQHF.

The chain uses TRBV10-1 and TRBJ2-7; a weak D match, TRBD2 (5 bases). Germline V CDR1 and CDR2: WNHNN, SYGVQD (reference sequence). V was shortened by 8 bases and J by 6 bases, with 17 bases between the two germline ends. The CDR3 loop spans 13 amino acids. The DNA of the CDR3 is TGCGCCAGCGGGAGAGGTAAAGGAAGCGAGCAGTACTTC. It specifies CASGRGKGSEQYF.

The chain carries TRBV5-1 and TRBJ2-2; a weak D match, TRBD2 (5 bases). The V end was cut by 4 bases, the J end by 2 bases, with 18 bases between. CDR3 length: 17 amino acids. CDR1 SGHRS and CDR2 YFSETQ come from the germline V gene. The CDR3 is CASSTAPEAVNTGELFF. In DNA, the CDR3 is TGCGCCAGCAGCACCGCGCCTGAAGCGGTAAACACCGGGGAGCTGTTTTTT.

This clone was counted once. The rearrangement joins TRBV4-1 to TRBJ2-3; 16 nucleotides match TRBD2. J gave up 4 bases and V 2 bases, and 9 bases lay outside the gene matches. The CDR3 spans 19 residues. Germline V gene lookup returns CDR1 MGHRA and CDR2 YSYEKL. The DNA for the CDR3 is TGCGCCAGCAGCCAAAAAGTGGGACTAGCGGGGGGGCCCCCAGATACGCAGTATTTT. Translation: CASSQKVGLAGGPPDTQYF.

J is TRBJ2-3 and V is TRBV15; D is unresolved. Trimming took off 0 bases at V and 2 bases at J, with 12 bases between the two ends. The CDR3 runs 16 residues. CDR1 is LNHNV and CDR2 is YYDKDF in the germline V gene (reference sequence). The CDR3 loop is CATSRDFEIYTDTQYF. In nucleotides, the CDR3 is TGTGCCACCAGCAGAGATTTTGAGATTTACACAGATACGCAGTATTTT.

The J gene is TRBJ1-2, the V gene TRBV15, with D possibly TRBD1 on 5 matching bases. With 1 base removed from V and 4 bases from J, the gap between germline ends came to 7 bases. The germline V gene has CDR1 LNHNV and CDR2 YYDKDF (reference sequence). The CDR3 length is 13 residues. The CDR3 is CATSRGQIYGYTF. For the CDR3, the DNA is TGTGCCACCAGCAGAGGACAGATCTATGGCTACACCTTC.

The chain joins TRBV7-2 to TRBJ1-4; D gene unclear. Trimming shortened V by 3 bases and J by 0 bases, and 11 bases separated the two germline ends. This CDR3 region has 16 residues. CDR1 is SGHTA, CDR2 FQGNSA, per germline. CDR3 DNA: TGTGCCAGCAGCTTCGCACAGAGCACAACTAATGAAAAACTGTTTTTT. Its protein product is CASSFAQSTTNEKLFF.

This clone occurred a few times. The chain has TRBV10-2 and TRBJ2-7, with D hard to call. This CDR3 comprises 12 residues. Germline loops: CDR1 WSHSY, CDR2 SAAADI. Trimming took off 0 bases at V and 7 bases at J, with 7 bases between the two ends. The CDR3 here is CASSESTWEQYF. In DNA, the CDR3 is TGCGCCAGCAGTGAGTCCACTTGGGAGCAGTACTTC.

This clone was detected only a few times. J is TRBJ1-6 and V is TRBV19; D is undetermined. Germline assignment: CDR1 LNHDA and CDR2 SQIVND (reference sequence). V lost 4 bases and J lost 0, with 13 bases in between. The CDR3 extends over 17 amino acids. The CDR3 bases are TGTGCCAGTAGTACAACAGCGGCTAGCTCCTATAATTCACCCCTCCACTTT. Amino acids: CASSTTAASSYNSPLHF. Full variable domain (rest looked up from reference TRBV19 and TRBJ1-6): DGGITQSPKYLFRKEGQNVTLSCEQNLNHDAMYWYRQDPGQGLRLIYYSQIVNDFQKGDIAEGYSVSREKKESFPLTVTSAQKNPTAFYLCASSTTAASSYNSPLHFGNGTRLTVT.

The chain is built from TRBV4-1 and TRBJ2-5; 8 bases are shared with TRBD1. Trimming cost V 2 bases and J 5 bases; bases outside gene matches: 7. The CDR3 extends over 15 amino acids. Germline V gene sequence: CDR1 MGHRA, CDR2 YSYEKL. The CDR3 sequence is CASSQRTRGLETQYF. The DNA for the CDR3 is TGCGCCAGCAGCCAACGTACCAGGGGGCTGGAGACCCAGTACTTC.

The chain recombines TRBV2 with TRBJ1-4, with D possibly being TRBD1 (5 bases). V was trimmed by 7 bases and J by 0 bases, leaving 12 bases between them. The CDR3 consists of 15 residues. Germline lookup yields CDR1 SNHLY and CDR2 FYNNEI. CDR3 sequence (DNA): TGTGCCAGCACCTCAACGACAGCAACTAATGAAAAACTGTTTTTT. Protein: CASTSTTATNEKLFF.

This chain's CDR3 is CASSLKASGGTLRQETQYF. CDR3 DNA: TGCGCCAGCAGCTTGAAGGCTAGCGGGGGAACCCTAAGACAAGAGACCCAGTACTTC. V usage is TRBV5-1 and J usage is TRBJ2-5, with 10 nucleotides matching TRBD2. Germline values: CDR1 SGHRS, CDR2 YFSETQ. The CDR3 has 19 residues. J lost 2 bases, V lost 1 base, and 14 bases had no gene match.

The DNA for the CDR3 is TGTGCCAGCAGTGATCGGGACGGGACAGGGCAGGAAAAACTGTTTTTT. This codes for CASSDRDGTGQEKLFF. V and J are TRBV6-2 or TRBV6-3 and TRBJ1-4, with 9 bases identical to TRBD1. Germline V gives CDR1 MNHEY, CDR2 SVGEGT. There are 16 residues in the CDR3. J lost 8 bases, V lost 5 bases, and 12 bases had no gene match.

This clone was counted only a few times. This chain connects TRBV6-2 or TRBV6-3 to TRBJ2-6, with TRBD1 as a possible D gene (6 bases). V was trimmed by 6 bases and J by 4 bases, leaving 16 bases between them. CDR3 length: 16 amino acids. Germline assignment: CDR1 MNHEY and CDR2 SVGEGT. The CDR3 reads CASSPLYQGGANVLTF. The CDR3 region has the DNA TGTGCCAGCAGCCCCCTCTACCAGGGGGGGGCCAACGTCCTGACTTTC.

This rearrangement joins TRBV19 to TRBJ1-3; TRBD1 matches 11 bases. The CDR3 consists of 18 residues. CDR1 and CDR2 (germline): LNHDA, SQIVND (reference sequence). The V and J ends lost 7 bases and 0 bases, in that order; junction bases with no gene match: 11. CDR3 sequence (DNA): TGTGCCAGTATCACCGGACAGGGGGCAACCCACTCTGGAAACACCATATATTTT. It is translated as CASITGQGATHSGNTIYF.

As to this clone: One end of the junction does not line up with germline, which may come from a read error. This sample includes further DNA sequences coding for the same CDR3. The chain is built from TRBV7-9 and TRBJ1-2; possible D gene TRBD1, 5 bases. CDR1 is SEHNR, CDR2 FQNEAQ, per germline (reference sequence). CDR3 length: 13 residues. CDR3 residues: CASSLEEGNGYTF. The CDR3 nucleotides read TGTGCCAGTAGCTTGGAGGAGGGGAATGGCTACACCTTC. The whole variable domain, filled in from reference TRBV7-9 and TRBJ1-2, reads DTGVSQNPRHKITKRGQNVTFRCDPISEHNRLYWYRQTLGQGPEFLTYFQNEAQLEKSRLLSDRFSAERPKGSFSTLEIQRTEQGDSAMYLCASSLEEGNGYTFGSGTRLTVV.

The chain couples TRBV6-5 to TRBJ1-5; perhaps TRBD1 as D (6 bases). Germline lookup yields CDR1 MNHEY and CDR2 SVGAGI. The CDR3 runs to 15 residues. V gave up 6 bases and J gave up 0 bases, with 12 bases separating them. The CDR3 coding sequence is TGTGCCAGCAGGAAGGGGGTTAATAGCAATCAGCCCCAGCATTTT. Residues: CASRKGVNSNQPQHF.

The J gene is TRBJ2-5, the V gene TRBV2; 8 bases map to TRBD2. V lost 8 bases and J lost 5; bases outside the gene matches: 10. The CDR3 sequence is 14 residues long. From germline, CDR1 is SNHLY and CDR2 FYNNEI. CDR3 region: CASSREWTSETQYF. The CDR3 DNA sequence: TGTGCCAGCTCGAGAGAATGGACTAGCGAGACCCAGTACTTC.

The chain joins TRBV10-3 to TRBJ2-5, with 8 bases aligning to TRBD1. Germline CDR1 and CDR2: ENHRY and SYGVKD. The CDR3 sequence is 16 residues long. V shed 0 bases and J 0 bases; nucleotides not matched to a gene: 3. The CDR3 is CAISESRTGNQETQYF. CDR3 nucleotides: TGTGCCATCAGTGAGTCAAGGACAGGGAACCAAGAGACCCAGTACTTC.

The chain joins TRBV7-8 to TRBJ2-1, with TRBD1 matching over 7 bases. The CDR3 runs to 15 residues. The germline V gene has CDR1 SGHVS and CDR2 FQNEAQ. V trimming: 2 bases; J trimming: 3 bases; junction bases outside the gene matches: 4. CDR3 DNA sequence: TGTGCCAGCAGCTTAACGGGACAGCACTACAATGAGCAGTTCTTC. Its protein is CASSLTGQHYNEQFF.

The V and J genes are TRBV5-1 and TRBJ1-2, with 7 bases lining up with TRBD1. The trim removed 4 bases at V and 0 bases at J, leaving 6 bases unmatched. Germline assignment: CDR1 SGHRS and CDR2 YFSETQ. The CDR3 runs 15 residues. The CDR3 DNA sequence: TGCGCCAGCAGCGTCGGGACAGCAACTAACTATGGCTACACCTTC. This translates into CASSVGTATNYGYTF.

This clone showed up just a few times. J is TRBJ1-1 and V is TRBV28; 9 nucleotides agree with TRBD1. CDR3 size: 16 residues. V was clipped by 3 bases and J by 1 base; unmatched bases: 6. CDR1 MDHEN and CDR2 SYDVKM come from the germline V gene. CDR3 region: CASSFLTGGGNTEAFF. The CDR3 coding sequence is TGTGCCAGCAGTTTTTTGACAGGGGGGGGGAACACTGAAGCTTTCTTT.

This clone occurred once. The V gene is TRBV4-3, the J gene TRBJ2-2, with 7 bases lining up with TRBD1. This CDR3 comprises 17 residues. Germline values: CDR1 LGHNA, CDR2 YSLEER. J lost 4 bases, V lost 4 bases, and 12 bases had no gene match. CDR3: CASSLLGGRGGTGELFF. For the CDR3, the DNA is TGCGCCAGCAGCCTCCTAGGGGGCAGGGGCGGCACCGGGGAGCTGTTTTTT.

V is TRBV13 and J is TRBJ1-1; D is uncertain. This CDR3 contains 14 residues. V lost 5 bases to trimming and J lost 6 bases, with 16 bases between them. Germline-derived CDR1 and CDR2 are PRHDT and FYEKMQ (reference sequence). The CDR3 nucleotides read TGTGCCAGCAGCCTGAGGGCCCCCGGGGCTGAAGCTTTCTTT. Amino acid sequence: CASSLRAPGAEAFF.

This clone showed up many times. The chain uses TRBV5-1 and TRBJ2-2; 11 bases match TRBD2. This CDR3 spans 17 amino acids. Germline lookup yields CDR1 SGHRS and CDR2 YFSETQ. Trimming took 4 bases from V and 0 from J; bases not matched to a gene: 5. The CDR3 region has the DNA TGCGCCAGCAGCCCACAGGGACTAGCGGCGAACACCGGGGAGCTGTTTTTT. This translates into CASSPQGLAANTGELFF.

V usage is TRBV6-2 or TRBV6-3 and J usage is TRBJ2-7; 9 nucleotides match TRBD1. Germline CDR1 MNHEY, CDR2 SVGEGT. CDR3 length equals 14 residues. V shed 7 bases and J 2 bases; nucleotides not matched to a gene: 6. CDR3 nucleotide sequence: TGTGCCAGCATCCCGGGACAGGGCACCTACGAGCAGTACTTC. The encoded protein is CASIPGQGTYEQYF.

The chain recombines TRBV28 with TRBJ2-5, with 13 nucleotides matching TRBD2. J was trimmed by 2 bases and V by 6 bases; bases with no gene match: 12. This CDR3 is 18 amino acids long. Germline loops: CDR1 MDHEN, CDR2 SYDVKM. CDR3 residues: CASSPPPGLAGKQETQYF. CDR3 in DNA: TGTGCCAGCAGCCCCCCTCCGGGACTAGCGGGGAAACAAGAGACCCAGTACTTC.

This clone appeared a few times. This chain links TRBV15 with TRBJ1-5, with D possibly TRBD1 on 5 matching bases. V gave up 3 bases and J gave up 4 bases, with 16 bases separating them. This CDR3 is built from 16 residues. Germline V gene lookup returns CDR1 LNHNV and CDR2 YYDKDF (reference sequence). The CDR3 DNA is TGTGCCACCAGCAGCGGCAGGGTGGAAGGAAATCAGCCCCAGCATTTT. Protein sequence: CATSSGRVEGNQPQHF.

The chain recombines TRBV6-6 with TRBJ1-4; 10 bases agree with TRBD1. This CDR3 has 14 residues. V gave up 6 bases and J gave up 7 bases; unmatched junction bases: 5. CDR1 and CDR2 from the germline V gene are MNHNY and SVGAGI (reference sequence). DNA of the CDR3: TGTGCCAGCAGGGACCGGGACAGGGGTGAAAAACTGTTTTTT. This sequence encodes CASRDRDRGEKLFF.